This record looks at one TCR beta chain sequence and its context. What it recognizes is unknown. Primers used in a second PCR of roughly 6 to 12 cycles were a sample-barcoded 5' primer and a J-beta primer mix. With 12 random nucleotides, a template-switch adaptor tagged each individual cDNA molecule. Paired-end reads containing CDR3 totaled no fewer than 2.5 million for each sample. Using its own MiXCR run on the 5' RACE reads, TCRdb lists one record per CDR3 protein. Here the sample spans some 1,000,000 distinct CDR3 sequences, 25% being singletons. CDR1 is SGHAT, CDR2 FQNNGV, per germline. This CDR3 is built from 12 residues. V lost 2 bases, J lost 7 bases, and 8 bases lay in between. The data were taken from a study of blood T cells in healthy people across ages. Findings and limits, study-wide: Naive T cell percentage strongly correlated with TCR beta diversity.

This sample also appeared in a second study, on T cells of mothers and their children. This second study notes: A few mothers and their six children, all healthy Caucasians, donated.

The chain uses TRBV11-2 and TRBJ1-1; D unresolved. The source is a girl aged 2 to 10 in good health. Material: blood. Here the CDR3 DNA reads TGTGCCAGCAGCTTATCGGTCAGTGAAGCTTTCTTT. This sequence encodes CASSLSVSEAFF.